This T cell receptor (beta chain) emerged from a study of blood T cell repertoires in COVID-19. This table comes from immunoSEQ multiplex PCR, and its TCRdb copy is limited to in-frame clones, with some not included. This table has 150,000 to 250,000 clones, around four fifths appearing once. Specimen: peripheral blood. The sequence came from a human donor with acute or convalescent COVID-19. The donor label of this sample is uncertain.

Written as DNA, the CDR3 is TGTGCCAGCAGTGAACTGCGGGCAGGGGATGGCTACACCTTC. Protein: CASSELRAGDGYTF. The chain links TRBV2 to TRBJ1-2; D is perhaps TRBD1 (6 bases). Trimming pared 2 bases from V and 6 bases from J, leaving 13 bases between. Looked up from germline, CDR1 is SNHLY and CDR2 is FYNNEI. This CDR3 has 14 amino acids.